The 8 T cell receptor beta chains given below trace back to one sample, sequenced in a study of OX40 agonist ivuxolimab in advanced cancers. Libraries were prepared through the immunoSEQ multiplex PCR assay. This immuneACCESS table, as held by TCRdb, lists in-frame sequences with V and J called but not all clones. Of the missing ones, under half trace to an unresolved V gene in checked studies; the others have no known cause. The sample has about 63,000 clones on record, about 89% of them singletons. The leading ten clones occupy approximately 0.78% of the sample. Sequencing used CD4+ or CD8+ T cells sorted from blood, obtained in a trial of the OX40 agonist ivuxolimab. The receptors stem from an adult with an advanced solid tumor such as melanoma, head and neck, liver or kidney cancer.

V gene TRBV10-3 combines with J gene TRBJ1-2, with D uncertain. V was shortened by 10 bases and J by 0 bases, with 18 bases between the two germline ends. This CDR3 spans 15 amino acids. CDR1 is ENHRY and CDR2 is SYGVKD in the germline V gene. Here the CDR3 DNA reads TGTGCCACCTCCCTGGAGCCAGAAGCTAACTATGGCTACACCTTC. Its translation: CATSLEPEANYGYTF.

V and J are TRBV19 and TRBJ1-1; TRBD1 is a possible D gene (6 bases). The ends were cut back, 6 bases at V and 0 bases at J, with 14 bases in the middle. The CDR3 has 15 residues. Germline CDR1 is LNHDA and CDR2 is SQIVND (reference sequence). The CDR3 bases are TGTGCCAGTAGCAAACAGGGACGCATGAACACTGAAGCTTTCTTT. Protein sequence: CASSKQGRMNTEAFF.

The table lists this clone with a few counts. V is TRBV30 and J is TRBJ1-1; D perhaps matches TRBD1 (5 bases). Germline V gene data show CDR1 as GTSNPN and CDR2 as SVGIG (reference sequence). CDR3 size: 12 residues. Trimming took off 0 bases at V and 5 bases at J, with 7 bases between the two ends. The CDR3 nucleotides read TGTGCCTGGAGTGTCGGGGGGACTGAAGCTTTCTTT. Its protein product is CAWSVGGTEAFF.

The genes are TRBV6-5 and TRBJ2-6; D gene ambiguous. The germline V gene encodes CDR1 MNHEY and CDR2 SVGAGI. V was shortened by 7 bases and J by 1 base, with 11 bases between the two germline ends. The CDR3 is 15 amino acids. CDR3: CASMTAASGANVLTF. DNA of the CDR3: TGTGCCAGCATGACGGCCGCTTCTGGGGCCAACGTCCTGACTTTC.

J is TRBJ1-2 and V is TRBV6-9; D gene unclear. The CDR3 is 14 residues long. Per the germline V gene, CDR1 is MNHGY and CDR2 is SVAAGI. V was shortened by 3 bases and J by 5 bases, with 13 bases between the two germline ends. The CDR3 DNA reads TGTGCCAGCAGTTACGTAGGGCCGGGGTATGGCTACACCTTC. Translated, it gives CASSYVGPGYGYTF.

The rearrangement joins TRBV5-6 to TRBJ1-6; D perhaps matches TRBD1 (6 bases). In germline, CDR1 is SGHDT, CDR2 YYEEEE. The V end was cut by 2 bases, the J end by 9 bases, with 12 bases between. This CDR3 is 14 amino acids long. CDR3 DNA: TGTGCCAGCAGCTTTGCGCAGGGGAGTTCACCCCTCCACTTT. Its protein product is CASSFAQGSSPLHF.

The chain joins TRBV7-3 to TRBJ2-2; TRBD2 agrees at 11 bases. This CDR3 is 16 amino acids long. The germline gives CDR1 SGHTA, CDR2 FQGTGA. J was trimmed by 1 base and V by 4 bases; bases with no gene match: 2. CDR3: CASSSGTSGNTGELFF. In nucleotides, the CDR3 is TGTGCCAGCAGCTCCGGGACTAGCGGGAACACCGGGGAGCTGTTTTTT.

The chain employs TRBV7-2 and TRBJ1-4, with 7 bases matching TRBD1. Germline V gene data show CDR1 as SGHTA and CDR2 as FQGNSA. V gave up 3 bases and J gave up 6 bases; unmatched junction bases: 4. The CDR3 sequence is 14 residues long. CDR3 sequence: CASSFGTAYEKLFF. As DNA, the CDR3 is TGTGCCAGCAGCTTCGGGACAGCTTATGAAAAACTGTTTTTT. Using reference TRBV7-2 and TRBJ1-4 for the parts outside the CDR3, the full variable domain is GAGVSQSPSNKVTEKGKDVELRCDPISGHTALYWYRQSLGQGLEFLIYFQGNSAPDKSGLPSDRFSAERTGGSVSTLTIQRTQQEDSAVYLCASSFGTAYEKLFFGSGTQLSVL.